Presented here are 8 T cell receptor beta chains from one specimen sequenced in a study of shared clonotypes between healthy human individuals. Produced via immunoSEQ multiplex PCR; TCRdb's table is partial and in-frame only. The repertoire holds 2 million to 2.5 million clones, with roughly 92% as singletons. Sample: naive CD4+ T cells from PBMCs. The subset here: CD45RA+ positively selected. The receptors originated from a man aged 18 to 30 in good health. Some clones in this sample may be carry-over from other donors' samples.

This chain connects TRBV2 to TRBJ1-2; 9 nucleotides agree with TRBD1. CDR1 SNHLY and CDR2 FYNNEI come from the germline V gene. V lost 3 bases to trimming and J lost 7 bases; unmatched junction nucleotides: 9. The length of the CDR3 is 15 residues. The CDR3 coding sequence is TGTGCCAGCAGTGACATACAGGGGGCAAAGGGTGGCTACACCTTC. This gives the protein CASSDIQGAKGGYTF.

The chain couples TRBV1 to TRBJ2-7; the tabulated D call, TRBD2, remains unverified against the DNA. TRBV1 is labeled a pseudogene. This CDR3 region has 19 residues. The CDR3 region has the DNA TGCACCAGCATCATCAAGACCCGGACTAGCGGGCCGAGCTCCTACGAGCAGTACTTC. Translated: CTSIIKTRTSGPSSYEQYF.

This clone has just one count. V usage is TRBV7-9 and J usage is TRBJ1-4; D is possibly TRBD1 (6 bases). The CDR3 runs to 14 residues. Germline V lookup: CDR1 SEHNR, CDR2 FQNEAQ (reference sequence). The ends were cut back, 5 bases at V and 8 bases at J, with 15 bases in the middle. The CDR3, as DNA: TGTGCCAGCAGCCTACGACAGGACGAGGAAAAACTGTTTTTT. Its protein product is CASSLRQDEEKLFF.

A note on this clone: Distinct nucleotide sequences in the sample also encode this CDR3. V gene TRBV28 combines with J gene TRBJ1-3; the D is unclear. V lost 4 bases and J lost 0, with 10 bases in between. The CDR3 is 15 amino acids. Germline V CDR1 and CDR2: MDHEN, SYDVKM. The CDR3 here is CASSSTGSSGNTIYF. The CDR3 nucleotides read TGTGCCAGCAGTTCTACTGGCAGCTCTGGAAACACCATATATTTT.

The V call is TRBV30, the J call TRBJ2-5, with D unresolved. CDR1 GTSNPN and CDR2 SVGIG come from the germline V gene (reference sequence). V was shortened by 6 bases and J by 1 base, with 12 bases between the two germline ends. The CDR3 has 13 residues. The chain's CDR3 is CACTTYSQETQYF. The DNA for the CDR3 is TGTGCCTGTACCACATATTCCCAAGAGACCCAGTACTTC.

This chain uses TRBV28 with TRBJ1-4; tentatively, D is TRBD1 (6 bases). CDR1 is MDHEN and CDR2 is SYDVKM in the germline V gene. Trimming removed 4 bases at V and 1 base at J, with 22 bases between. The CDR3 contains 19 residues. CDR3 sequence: CASSSPGETSRGTNEKLFF. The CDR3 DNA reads TGTGCCAGCAGTTCCCCAGGGGAGACTAGCAGAGGAACTAATGAAAAACTGTTTTTT.

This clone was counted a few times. As DNA, the CDR3 is TGTGCCAGTAGTAAACAGCAGAACACTGAAGCTTTCTTT. Translation: CASSKQQNTEAFF. The chain uses TRBV19 and TRBJ1-1; D gene uncertain. Germline loops: CDR1 LNHDA, CDR2 SQIVND (reference sequence). This CDR3 is 13 amino acids long. Trimming left V 4 bases short and J 1 base short, with 7 bases between.

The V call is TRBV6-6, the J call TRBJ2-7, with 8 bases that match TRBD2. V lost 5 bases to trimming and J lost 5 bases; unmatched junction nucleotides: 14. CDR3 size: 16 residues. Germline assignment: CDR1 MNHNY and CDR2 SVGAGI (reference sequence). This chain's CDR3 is CASSTGREVTLNEQYF. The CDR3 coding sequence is TGTGCCAGCAGTACTGGGCGGGAGGTGACCCTGAACGAGCAGTACTTC.